Listed below are T cell receptor beta chains from one sample, sequenced in a study of blood T cell repertoires in COVID-19. Sequenced by immunoSEQ multiplex PCR; TCRdb stores in-frame clones only, minus some. The sample lists around 300,000 clones; 89% were seen once. Input material: peripheral blood. These receptors originate from a woman in her forties who had recovered from COVID-19. CDR3s include the opening cysteine and the closing phenylalanine or tryptophan. The D gene is left open where the match is weak. Size tells how often a clone was seen (once, few, many) or the class of an expanded clone, and some rows leave it out.

CDR3,DNA,J,size,D,V
CASSPIPGLAGKSYEQYF,TGTGCCAGCAGCCCTATCCCGGGACTAGCGGGGAAATCCTACGAGCAGTACTTC,TRBJ2-7,once,TRBD2,TRBV5-4
CASSLTGGGGETQYF,TGTGCCAGCAGCTTAACAGGCGGGGGCGGTGAGACCCAGTACTTC,TRBJ2-5,NA,NA,TRBV7-3
CASSYPDRTYEQYF,TGTGCCAGCAGTTACCCGGACAGAACCTACGAGCAGTACTTC,TRBJ2-7,NA,NA,TRBV25-1
CASSSVWGANTGELFF,TGTGCCAGCAGCTCCGTTTGGGGGGCGAACACCGGGGAGCTGTTTTTT,TRBJ2-2,NA,NA,TRBV7-6
CASSLEANEQYF,TGTGCCAGCAGCTTAGAAGCCAACGAGCAGTACTTC,TRBJ2-7,NA,NA,TRBV11-1
CASSLQTGTVNTEAFF,TGTGCCAGCAGCTTACAAACAGGGACAGTGAACACTGAAGCTTTCTTT,TRBJ1-1,NA,TRBD1,TRBV7-2
CASSKAGTGSTGELFF,TGCGCCAGCAGCAAAGCCGGGACAGGGAGCACCGGGGAGCTGTTTTTT,TRBJ2-2,NA,TRBD1,TRBV5-1
CASSLELWREGRYEQYF,TGTGCCAGCAGCTTAGAGTTGTGGCGGGAGGGCCGCTACGAGCAGTACTTC,TRBJ2-7,NA,TRBD2,TRBV11-3
CASSLPSENTDTQYF,TGCGCCAGCAGCCTTCCGAGCGAGAACACAGATACGCAGTATTTT,TRBJ2-3,NA,NA,TRBV5-1
CASRFDRGGPNEKLFF,TGTGCCAGCAGGTTCGACAGGGGAGGTCCTAATGAAAAACTGTTTTTT,TRBJ1-4,NA,TRBD1,TRBV28
CASSEGAGSAGELFF,TGTGCCAGCAGTGAAGGAGCGGGTTCTGCCGGGGAGCTGTTTTTT,TRBJ2-2,once,NA,TRBV6-1
CASSQSVHLEGSKPTLSYEQYF,TGCGCCAGCAGTCAATCGGTCCATTTGGAGGGCTCCAAACCTACCCTGTCCTACGAGCAGTACTTC,TRBJ2-7,NA,NA,TRBV23-1
CASSEAQGFPILPLHF,TGTGCCAGCAGTGAAGCGCAGGGTTTCCCCATTTTGCCCCTCCACTTT,TRBJ1-6,NA,NA,TRBV6-1
CASSVTGVVIYGYTF,TGTGCCAGCAGCGTGACAGGGGTGGTTATCTATGGCTACACCTTC,TRBJ1-2,NA,TRBD1,TRBV5-5
CAWTPTSTDTQYF,TGTGCCTGGACCCCGACTTCCACAGATACGCAGTATTTT,TRBJ2-3,once,NA,TRBV30
CASSLNPSGRAADTQYF,TGTGCCAGCAGCTTGAATCCTAGCGGGAGGGCCGCAGATACGCAGTATTTT,TRBJ2-3,once,TRBD2,TRBV7-2
CASSEANSGANVLTF,TGTGCCAGCAGTGAAGCCAACTCTGGGGCCAACGTCCTGACTTTC,TRBJ2-6,NA,NA,TRBV6-1
CASSRGTGEFQPQHF,TGTGCCAGCAGCCGCGGGACAGGGGAATTCCAGCCCCAGCATTTT,TRBJ1-5,once,TRBD1,TRBV6-1
CASKTTANTEAFF,TGTGCCAGTAAGACCACAGCGAACACTGAAGCTTTCTTT,TRBJ1-1,NA,NA,TRBV19
CASSPSSINYGYTF,TGTGCCAGCTCACCAAGTAGTATAAACTATGGCTACACCTTC,TRBJ1-2,once,NA,TRBV18
CAWSKTGLSSETQYF,TGTGCCTGGAGCAAAACTGGGCTTTCCAGTGAGACCCAGTACTTC,TRBJ2-5,NA,NA,TRBV30
CASSQQGTGELFF,TGTGCCAGCAGCCAACAGGGGACCGGGGAGCTGTTTTTT,TRBJ2-2,NA,NA,TRBV14
CASSSHGQGARVTEAFF,TGTGCCAGCAGTTCCCACGGACAGGGGGCGCGGGTCACTGAAGCTTTCTTT,TRBJ1-1,once,TRBD1,TRBV27
CASSQTRYNEQFF,TGTGCCAGCAGCCAGACGCGGTACAATGAGCAGTTCTTC,TRBJ2-1,NA,NA,TRBV3-1/TRBV3-2
CASSLGGGTYEQYF,TGTGCCAGCAGCCTCGGGGGAGGGACCTACGAGCAGTACTTC,TRBJ2-7,NA,TRBD2,TRBV9
CATSRESAGRVYEQYF,TGTGCCACCAGCAGAGAGTCCGCCGGCAGGGTGTACGAGCAGTACTTC,TRBJ2-7,NA,NA,TRBV15
CASSQGGDSTGELFF,TGTGCCAGCAGCCAAGGGGGTGACAGCACCGGGGAGCTGTTTTTT,TRBJ2-2,few,NA,TRBV4-2
CASSVRGAGELFF,TGTGCCAGCAGTGTGCGGGGGGCCGGGGAGCTGTTTTTT,TRBJ2-2,NA,TRBD2,TRBV27
CASRSGRAGYEQYF,TGTGCCAGCAGGAGCGGGAGGGCCGGCTACGAGCAGTACTTC,TRBJ2-7,NA,TRBD2,TRBV6-5
CASRKDRQGSGANVLTF,TGTGCCAGCAGGAAAGACAGACAGGGATCTGGGGCCAACGTCCTGACTTTC,TRBJ2-6,NA,TRBD1,TRBV2
CASSPMTGGTEAFF,TGTGCCAGCAGCCCTATGACAGGGGGCACTGAAGCTTTCTTT,TRBJ1-1,NA,TRBD1,TRBV13
CASSLGGAGGYNEQFF,TGTGCCAGCAGTTTAGGAGGGGCGGGGGGTTACAATGAGCAGTTCTTC,TRBJ2-1,NA,TRBD2,TRBV28
CASSLFSGGRNEQFF,TGTGCCAGCAGCTTGTTTTCAGGGGGAAGGAATGAGCAGTTCTTC,TRBJ2-1,NA,TRBD1,TRBV5-5
CASSLVAGGPASSSTVGDIQYF,TGTGCCAGCAGCTTAGTAGCGGGAGGGCCGGCATCGTCGTCCACCGTCGGTGACATTCAGTACTTC,TRBJ2-4,NA,TRBD2,TRBV7-8
CASRTSGEETQYF,TGCGCCAGCAGGACTAGCGGCGAAGAGACCCAGTACTTC,TRBJ2-5,NA,TRBD2,TRBV10-2
CASSYELAGGPKNNEQFF,TGTGCCAGCAGTTACGAGCTAGCGGGAGGGCCGAAGAACAATGAGCAGTTCTTC,TRBJ2-1,NA,TRBD2,TRBV6-2/TRBV6-3
CASSEGPTGQQPQHF,TGTGCCAGCAGTGAAGGCCCGACAGGGCAACAGCCCCAGCATTTT,TRBJ1-5,once,TRBD1,TRBV2
CASSQISGDTQYF,TGTGCCAGCAGCCAGATCTCGGGAGATACGCAGTATTTT,TRBJ2-3,NA,NA,TRBV6-5
CASSPTLNSEAFF,TGTGCCAGCAGCCCAACCTTAAACTCTGAAGCTTTCTTT,TRBJ1-1,NA,NA,TRBV28
CASSETQERPEAFF,TGTGCCAGCAGTGAAACACAGGAGAGGCCTGAAGCTTTCTTT,TRBJ1-1,few,NA,TRBV2
CASSLGTPPYEQYF,TGTGCCAGCAGCTTAGGGACTCCCCCCTACGAGCAGTACTTC,TRBJ2-7,NA,NA,TRBV5-6
CASSFSRFEMRQGSRTGELFF,TGTGCCAGCAGCTTCTCCAGATTTGAAATGAGACAGGGGAGTCGCACCGGGGAGCTGTTTTTT,TRBJ2-2,NA,TRBD1,TRBV7-6
CASSPPLGGRGETQYF,TGTGCCAGCAGTCCACCGCTAGGGGGCAGGGGTGAGACCCAGTACTTC,TRBJ2-5,NA,TRBD1,TRBV28
CASSPPGAAYEQYF,TGTGCCAGCAGCCCACCTGGGGCAGCATACGAGCAGTACTTC,TRBJ2-7,NA,NA,TRBV11-2
CASSLDPGTGTREQFF,TGTGCCAGCAGCTTGGACCCCGGGACAGGGACCCGTGAGCAGTTCTTC,TRBJ2-1,few,TRBD1,TRBV5-5
CAWSTLNTIYF,TGTGCCTGGAGCACTCTGAACACCATATATTTT,TRBJ1-3,NA,NA,TRBV30
CASSSTGAITDTQYF,TGTGCCAGCAGCTCCACAGGGGCGATCACAGATACGCAGTATTTT,TRBJ2-3,NA,TRBD1,TRBV11-2
CASSPWTGAHEQFF,TGTGCCAGCTCACCCTGGACAGGGGCACATGAGCAGTTCTTC,TRBJ2-1,NA,TRBD1,TRBV18
CASSSGQGTYNEQFF,TGCGCCAGCAGCTCTGGACAGGGGACCTACAATGAGCAGTTCTTC,TRBJ2-1,NA,TRBD1,TRBV5-1
CASSEQGAIGNQPQHF,TGTGCCAGTAGTGAACAGGGGGCGATTGGGAATCAGCCCCAGCATTTT,TRBJ1-5,once,TRBD1,TRBV19
CASSATGNHEQYF,TGTGCCAGCAGTGCGACAGGGAACCACGAGCAGTACTTC,TRBJ2-7,NA,TRBD1,TRBV28
CASSQLDTQYF,TGTGCCAGCAGCCAACTAGACACGCAGTATTTT,TRBJ2-3,few,NA,TRBV3-1/TRBV3-2
CASSTVTGYEQYF,TGTGCCAGTAGTACTGTAACAGGCTACGAGCAGTACTTC,TRBJ2-7,NA,NA,TRBV19
CASRTGGGSGANVLTF,TGTGCCAGCAGGACAGGGGGCGGTTCTGGGGCCAACGTCCTGACTTTC,TRBJ2-6,NA,TRBD1,TRBV27
CASSSPGANVLTF,TGTGCCAGCAGCTCCCCTGGGGCCAACGTCCTGACTTTC,TRBJ2-6,NA,NA,TRBV12-3/TRBV12-4
CADMRETEAFF,TGTGCCGACATGAGGGAGACTGAAGCTTTCTTT,TRBJ1-1,NA,NA,TRBV30
CASSEAPLAGASNEQFF,TGTGCCAGCAGTGAAGCGCCCCTAGCGGGAGCTTCCAATGAGCAGTTCTTC,TRBJ2-1,NA,TRBD2,TRBV6-1
CASSEQLKNTEAFF,TGTGCCAGCAGTGAACAACTGAAGAACACTGAAGCTTTCTTT,TRBJ1-1,NA,NA,TRBV2
CATLRLEGEAGESSYEQYF,TGTGCCACCCTACGATTGGAGGGCGAAGCGGGAGAATCCTCCTACGAGCAGTACTTC,TRBJ2-7,few,TRBD2,TRBV24-1
CASSKASGTPRGTDTQYF,TGTGCCAGTAGTAAGGCTAGCGGGACGCCTCGGGGCACAGATACGCAGTATTTT,TRBJ2-3,NA,TRBD2,TRBV19